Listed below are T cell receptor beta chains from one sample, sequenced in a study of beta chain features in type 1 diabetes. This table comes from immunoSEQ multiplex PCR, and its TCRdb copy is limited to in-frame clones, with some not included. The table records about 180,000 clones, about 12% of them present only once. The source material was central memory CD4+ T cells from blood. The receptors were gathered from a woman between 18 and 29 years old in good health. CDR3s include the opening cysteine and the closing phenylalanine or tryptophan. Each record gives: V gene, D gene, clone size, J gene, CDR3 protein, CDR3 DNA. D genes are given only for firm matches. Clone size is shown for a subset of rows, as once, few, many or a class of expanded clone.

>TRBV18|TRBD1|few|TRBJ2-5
CASSPSKGQQETQYF
TGTGCCAGCTCACCCTCAAAGGGACAGCAAGAGACCCAGTACTTC
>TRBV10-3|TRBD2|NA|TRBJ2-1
CAISPLGAGRAHNEQFF
TGTGCCATCAGTCCGCTGGGTGCAGGGAGGGCCCACAATGAGCAGTTCTTC
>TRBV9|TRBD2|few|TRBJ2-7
CASSPRLAGFAYEQYF
TGTGCCAGCAGCCCCCGACTAGCGGGATTTGCCTACGAGCAGTACTTC
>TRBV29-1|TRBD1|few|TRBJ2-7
CSVRQGTYEQYF
TGCAGCGTTCGACAGGGAACCTACGAGCAGTACTTC
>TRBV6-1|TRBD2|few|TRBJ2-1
CASRLGGTGDNEQFF
TGTGCCAGCAGGCTGGGGGGGACGGGTGACAATGAGCAGTTCTTC
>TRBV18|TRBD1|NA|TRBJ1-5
CASSPRRGMDQPQHF
TGTGCCAGCTCACCACGCAGGGGGATGGATCAGCCCCAGCATTTT
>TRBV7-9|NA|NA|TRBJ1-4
CASSLQGPNEKLFF
TGTGCCAGCAGCCTGCAGGGCCCTAATGAAAAACTGTTTTTT
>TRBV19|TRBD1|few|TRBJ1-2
CASSTGTGDFGYTF
TGTGCCAGTAGTACCGGGACAGGGGACTTTGGCTACACCTTC
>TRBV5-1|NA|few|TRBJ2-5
CASSLGPYNGASQETQYF
TGCGCCAGCAGCTTGGGCCCCTACAATGGGGCATCCCAAGAGACCCAGTACTTC
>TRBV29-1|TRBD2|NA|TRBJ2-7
CSYKAGGVYEQYF
TGCAGCTATAAAGCGGGAGGGGTCTACGAGCAGTACTTC
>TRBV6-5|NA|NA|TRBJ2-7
CAIRTTGTASEQYF
TGTGCCATCAGAACTACCGGGACTGCGAGCGAGCAGTACTTC
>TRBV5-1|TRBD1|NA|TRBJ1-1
CASSLDQGARSTEAFF
TGCGCCAGCAGCTTGGATCAGGGGGCGCGGAGCACTGAAGCTTTCTTT
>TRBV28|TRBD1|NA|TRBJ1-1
CASKARDRANTEAFF
TGTGCCTCCAAGGCCCGGGACAGGGCGAACACTGAAGCTTTCTTT
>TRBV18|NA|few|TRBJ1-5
CASSRDSPRVGNQPQHF
TGTGCCAGCTCACGCGACAGCCCTAGGGTCGGCAATCAGCCCCAGCATTTT
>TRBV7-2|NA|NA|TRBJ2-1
CASSLKRGYNEQFF
TGTGCCAGCAGCTTAAAACGGGGGTACAATGAGCAGTTCTTC
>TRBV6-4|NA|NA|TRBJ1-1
CASRNLGGDNEAFF
TGTGCCAGCAGAAATTTGGGAGGGGACAATGAAGCTTTCTTT
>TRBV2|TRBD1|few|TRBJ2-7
CASSEPRTGGTYEQYF
TGTGCCAGCAGCGAACCTCGGACAGGGGGAACCTACGAGCAGTACTTC
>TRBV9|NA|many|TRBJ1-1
CASSPRATLNTEAFF
TGTGCCAGCAGCCCCCGCGCTACCCTGAACACTGAAGCTTTCTTT
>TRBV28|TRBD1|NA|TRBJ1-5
CASSLKTGLFNQPQHF
TGTGCCAGCAGTTTAAAGACAGGGCTATTCAATCAGCCCCAGCATTTT
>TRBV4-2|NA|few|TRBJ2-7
CASSQERGGASYEQYF
TGTGCCAGCAGCCAAGAGAGGGGGGGAGCGTCCTACGAGCAGTACTTC
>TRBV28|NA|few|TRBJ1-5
CASSPPGRGNQPQHF
TGTGCCAGCAGTCCCCCGGGGAGGGGGAATCAGCCCCAGCATTTT
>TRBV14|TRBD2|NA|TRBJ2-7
CASSLLAGGSYEQYF
TGTGCCAGCAGCCTTCTAGCGGGAGGGTCCTACGAGCAGTACTTC
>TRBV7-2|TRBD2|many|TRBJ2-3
CASRTSGRAADTQYF
TGTGCCAGCCGGACTAGCGGGAGGGCCGCAGATACGCAGTATTTT
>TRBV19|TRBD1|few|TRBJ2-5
CASGTGRWETQYF
TGTGCCAGCGGGACAGGACGCTGGGAGACCCAGTACTTC
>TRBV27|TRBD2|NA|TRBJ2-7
CASSFLTSGYEQYF
TGTGCCAGCAGTTTCCTGACTAGCGGGTACGAGCAGTACTTC
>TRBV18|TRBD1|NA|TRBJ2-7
CASSGDSYEQYF
TGTGCCAGCTCAGGGGACAGCTACGAGCAGTACTTC
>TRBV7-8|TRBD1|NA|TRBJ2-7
CASRYRDRVAEQYF
TGTGCCAGCAGATATAGGGACAGGGTGGCCGAGCAGTACTTC
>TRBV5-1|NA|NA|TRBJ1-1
CASHERASSEAFF
TGCGCCAGCCACGAGCGCGCGTCTTCTGAAGCTTTCTTT